These T cell receptor beta chains were read from a single sample in a study of shared clonotypes between healthy human individuals. Clones were read by immunoSEQ multiplex PCR, and TCRdb kept only the in-frame ones, dropping some. The data show nearly 600,000 clones, roughly 95% seen once. The specimen sequenced was naive CD8+ T cells sorted from blood. The receptors were sampled from a woman under 40 in good health. Each CDR3 is given with its conserved first and last residue. D genes are given only for firm matches. Expanded clones are given a class, and other clones once, few, many or no size at all.

TRBJ2-5	TRBV14	NA	NA	CASRFGGFETQYF	TGTGCCAGCAGGTTCGGGGGTTTTGAGACCCAGTACTTC
TRBJ2-7	TRBV19	NA	NA	CASNTPGGKNEQYF	TGTGCCAGTAACACCCCCGGGGGCAAGAACGAGCAGTACTTC
TRBJ2-7	TRBV10-2	NA	TRBD2	CASSETLAGESYEQYF	TGCGCCAGCAGTGAGACATTAGCGGGAGAATCCTACGAGCAGTACTTC
TRBJ1-4	TRBV28	once	NA	CASSLPDGGSEKLFF	TGTGCCAGCAGTTTACCCGACGGGGGGAGTGAAAAACTGTTTTTT
TRBJ2-7	TRBV27	NA	TRBD2	CASSLSGTPGEQYF	TGTGCCAGCAGTTTAAGCGGGACCCCGGGGGAGCAGTACTTC
TRBJ1-1	TRBV9	NA	NA	CASSRSMNTEAFF	TGTGCCAGCAGCAGGTCGATGAACACTGAAGCTTTCTTT
TRBJ2-1	TRBV2	NA	NA	CAGSGAWDNEQFF	TGTGCCGGGAGTGGGGCATGGGACAATGAGCAGTTCTTC
TRBJ2-1	TRBV28	NA	NA	CASSLGSLTNEQFF	TGTGCCAGCAGTTTAGGATCCCTTACCAATGAGCAGTTCTTC
TRBJ2-7	TRBV19	NA	TRBD2	CASRQTPSGGVYEQYF	TGTGCCAGTAGACAAACTCCTAGCGGGGGAGTCTACGAGCAGTACTTC
TRBJ2-2	TRBV27	NA	TRBD1	CASSLGQGATGELFF	TGTGCCAGCAGTTTGGGACAGGGGGCGACCGGGGAGCTGTTTTTT
TRBJ1-5	TRBV15	once	NA	CATSDHPETVTNQPQHF	TGTGCCACCTCAGACCACCCTGAGACAGTGACCAATCAGCCCCAGCATTTT
TRBJ2-7	TRBV13	NA	NA	CASSLGPEQYF	TGTGCCAGCAGCTTAGGCCCCGAGCAGTACTTC
TRBJ2-7	TRBV25-1	NA	TRBD1	CASSETGGLDEQYF	TGTGCCAGCAGTGAGACAGGGGGCCTCGACGAGCAGTACTTC
TRBJ2-5	TRBV6-6	NA	NA	CASNPGLEETQYF	TGTGCCAGCAACCCCGGGTTAGAAGAGACCCAGTACTTC
TRBJ2-7	TRBV6-1	NA	TRBD1	CASSEAGQGREQYF	TGTGCCAGCAGTGAAGCGGGACAGGGGCGCGAGCAGTACTTC
TRBJ2-1	TRBV4-1	NA	NA	CASSQEGESYNEQFF	TGCGCCAGCAGCCAAGAGGGGGAGTCCTACAATGAGCAGTTCTTC
TRBJ1-4	TRBV4-1	NA	NA	CASSLTSGDMNEKLFF	TGCGCCAGCAGCCTCACCTCCGGGGATATGAATGAAAAACTGTTTTTT
TRBJ2-2	TRBV27	once	TRBD2	CASSLFFRGELNTGELFF	TGTGCCAGCAGTTTGTTCTTTCGGGGGGAGCTAAACACCGGGGAGCTGTTTTTT
TRBJ1-1	TRBV29-1	once	TRBD1	CSVRKGGVRGLTEAFF	TGCAGCGTACGCAAAGGAGGGGTCAGGGGGCTTACTGAAGCTTTCTTT
TRBJ2-1	TRBV29-1	NA	TRBD1	CSVEIWETGRHNEQFF	TGCAGCGTTGAAATATGGGAGACAGGGCGGCACAATGAGCAGTTCTTC
TRBJ1-1	TRBV5-5	few	NA	CASSLGVTEAFF	TGTGCCAGCAGCTTGGGCGTGACTGAAGCTTTCTTT